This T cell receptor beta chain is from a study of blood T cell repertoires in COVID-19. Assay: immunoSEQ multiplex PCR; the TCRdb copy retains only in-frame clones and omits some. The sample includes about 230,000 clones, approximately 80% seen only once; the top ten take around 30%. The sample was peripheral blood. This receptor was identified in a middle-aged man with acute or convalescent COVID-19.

The CDR3 is CASKENAYNEQFF. CDR3 bases: TGTGCCAGTAAGGAGAACGCCTACAATGAGCAGTTCTTC. V and J are TRBV19 and TRBJ2-1; no clear D gene. V was shortened by 7 bases and J by 2 bases, with 9 bases between the two germline ends. Germline CDR1 and CDR2: LNHDA and SQIVND (reference sequence). CDR3 length equals 13 residues.